A single sample is the source of the 25 T cell receptor beta chains below, sequenced in a study of blood T cell repertoires in COVID-19. The data were produced by immunoSEQ multiplex PCR, yet TCRdb's version contains in-frame clones alone and is incomplete. The sample lists 300,000 to 350,000 clones; over 80% were seen once. Sequences were obtained from PBMCs or T cells enriched from blood (not recorded which). These receptors all come from a man under 40 who had recovered from COVID-19.

The chain is built from TRBV11-1 and TRBJ1-1, with a tentative D call TRBD1 (6 bases). Germline V gene lookup returns CDR1 SGHAT and CDR2 FQDESV (reference sequence). With 1 base removed from V and 4 bases from J, the gap between germline ends came to 10 bases. The CDR3 runs to 14 residues. CDR3 loop: CASSLGQGSTEAFF. The CDR3 bases are TGTGCCAGCAGCTTAGGGCAGGGGAGCACTGAAGCTTTCTTT.

In its sample, this clone was seen a few times. In DNA, the CDR3 is TGTGCCAGCAGTGAAGGGTACACCTTGAACACTGAAGCTTTCTTT. It codes for CASSEGYTLNTEAFF. V gene TRBV2 combines with J gene TRBJ1-1; the D is unclear. CDR1 and CDR2 from the germline V gene are SNHLY and FYNNEI. Trimming stripped 1 base from V and 0 bases from J, with 9 bases between. This CDR3 is 15 amino acids long.

The gene calls are TRBV28 and TRBJ2-5, with D unresolved. The V gene's germline CDR1 is MDHEN and CDR2 SYDVKM. This CDR3 is 14 amino acids long. Trimming took 4 bases from V and 1 from J, leaving 10 bases between them. CDR3: CASSSNRVQETQYF. In nucleotides, the CDR3 is TGTGCCAGCAGTTCCAATCGGGTCCAAGAGACCCAGTACTTC. Variable domain in full (rest from reference TRBV28 and TRBJ2-5): DVKVTQSSRYLVKRTGEKVFLECVQDMDHENMFWYRQDPGLGLRLIYFSYDVKMKEKGDIPEGYSVSREKKERFSLILESASTNQTSMYLCASSSNRVQETQYFGPGTRLLVL.

V gene TRBV6-5 combines with J gene TRBJ1-1, with 9 bases that match TRBD1. The CDR3 contains 14 residues. The V gene end was trimmed by 4 bases and the J gene end by 4 bases; junction bases not matched to a gene: 4. CDR1 is MNHEY and CDR2 is SVGAGI in the germline V gene. CDR3 sequence reads: CASSSRQGGTEAFF. CDR3 DNA: TGTGCCAGCAGTTCCAGACAGGGGGGCACTGAAGCTTTCTTT.

The genes are TRBV24-1 and TRBJ2-3, with D tentatively TRBD2 (6 bases). V gave up 5 bases and J gave up 4 bases, with 9 bases separating them. CDR1 and CDR2 from the germline V gene are KGHDR and SFDVKD. This CDR3 is 13 amino acids long. The CDR3 reads CATSAGEADTQYF. The CDR3 region has the DNA TGTGCCACCAGTGCCGGGGAGGCAGATACGCAGTATTTT.

The V and J genes are TRBV4-1 and TRBJ1-2; 8 nucleotides agree with TRBD1. This CDR3 contains 16 residues. From germline, CDR1 is MGHRA and CDR2 YSYEKL. The V gene end was trimmed by 1 base and the J gene end by 7 bases; junction bases not matched to a gene: 11. The CDR3 sequence: CASSQGSAGGNGGYTF. As DNA, the CDR3 is TGCGCCAGCAGCCAAGGCTCGGCAGGGGGCAATGGTGGCTACACCTTC.

V is TRBV10-3 and J is TRBJ2-1; D remains ambiguous. The CDR3 sequence is 11 residues long. Germline assignment: CDR1 ENHRY and CDR2 SYGVKD. V was trimmed by 2 bases and J by 9 bases, leaving 5 bases between them. DNA of the CDR3: TGTGCCATCAGTGAGAGCATTGAGCAGTTCTTC. Translation gives CAISESIEQFF.

This clone was detected a few times. CDR3 residues: CASSQSSGGPYEQYF. Written as DNA, the CDR3 is TGCGCCAGCAGTCAATCGTCGGGGGGCCCCTACGAGCAGTACTTC. The chain carries TRBV23-1 and TRBJ2-7; D possibly corresponds to TRBD2 (7 bases). Being an ORF, TRBV23-1 has a function that is uncertain. Between the trimmed V and J ends, which lost 0 bases and 2 bases, there was a span of 11 bases. This CDR3 contains 15 residues.

The V call is TRBV7-6, the J call TRBJ1-1; possible D gene TRBD1, 5 bases. This CDR3 is built from 13 residues. V lost 0 bases, J lost 8 bases, and 10 bases lay in between. The germline gives CDR1 SGHVS, CDR2 FNYEAQ. CDR3 DNA sequence: TGTGCCAGCAGCTTAGCGGAGGGGACGGAAGCTTTCTTT. Amino acids: CASSLAEGTEAFF.

V usage is TRBV23-1 and J usage is TRBJ1-1; D gene uncertain. TRBV23-1 is reported as an ORF; its role is uncertain. V was cut by 6 bases and J by 4 bases, with 12 bases left in between. The CDR3 spans 13 residues. Written as DNA, the CDR3 is TGCGCCAGCAGGCAAGGGCAGACCACTGAAGCTTTCTTT. It encodes CASRQGQTTEAFF.

The rearrangement links TRBV19 to TRBJ1-5; TRBD1 is a possible D gene (5 bases). This CDR3 has 14 amino acids. Looked up from germline, CDR1 is LNHDA and CDR2 is SQIVND (reference sequence). V lost 2 bases to trimming and J lost 6 bases, with 11 bases between them. The CDR3 is CASSIRGWSQPQHF. Written as DNA, the CDR3 is TGTGCCAGTAGTATAAGGGGTTGGAGTCAGCCCCAGCATTTT.

This chain joins TRBV5-1 and TRBJ2-3, with D perhaps matching TRBD2 (6 bases). Deletions cut 7 bases from V and 5 bases from J, with 20 bases between. This CDR3 is 15 amino acids long. CDR1 is SGHRS and CDR2 is YFSETQ in the germline V gene. CDR3 residues: CASASKSMGGDTQYF. The CDR3 DNA reads TGCGCCAGCGCTTCTAAGTCCATGGGAGGAGATACGCAGTATTTT.

The genes are TRBV4-2 and TRBJ2-1, with 7 positions matching TRBD2. CDR1 is LGHNA, CDR2 YNFKEQ, per germline. The V segment lost 4 bases and the J segment 4 bases; nucleotides outside the gene matches: 7. The CDR3 has 15 amino acids. In DNA, the CDR3 is TGTGCCAGCAGCCCGCGGGGGAATAAATACAATGAGCAGTTCTTC. Its translation: CASSPRGNKYNEQFF.

The gene calls are TRBV5-1 and TRBJ2-3; 16 nucleotides align to TRBD2. V trimming: 3 bases; J trimming: 5 bases; junction bases outside the gene matches: 6. This CDR3 is built from 17 residues. Per germline, CDR1 SGHRS and CDR2 YFSETQ. CDR3 nucleotides: TGCGCCAGCAGCTCCGGGACTAGCGGGGGGGCCGTAGATACGCAGTATTTT. Residues: CASSSGTSGGAVDTQYF.

The V call is TRBV11-2, the J call TRBJ2-1; TRBD2 agrees at 11 bases. The CDR3 consists of 14 residues. Losses at the gene ends were 4 bases for V and 7 bases for J; bases not matched to a gene: 3. CDR1 SGHAT and CDR2 FQNNGV come from the germline V gene. The CDR3 loop reads CASSSLAGANEQFF. Here the CDR3 DNA reads TGTGCCAGCAGCTCACTAGCGGGGGCTAATGAGCAGTTCTTC.

This chain uses TRBV27 with TRBJ2-7; a weak D match, TRBD1 (6 bases). The CDR3 runs 15 residues. V lost 4 bases and J 3 bases, leaving 16 bases between the germline ends. Germline V gene lookup returns CDR1 MNHEY and CDR2 SMNVEV (reference sequence). CDR3 bases: TGTGCCAGCAGTTCTCCGGACAGTAATCACTACGAGCAGTACTTC. This gives the protein CASSSPDSNHYEQYF.

This chain connects TRBV3-1 (or the pseudogene TRBV3-2) to TRBJ2-3; 10 bases line up with TRBD2. The CDR3 is made up of 17 amino acids. Germline-derived CDR1 and CDR2 are LGHDT and YNNKEL (reference sequence). V shed 3 bases, J shed 2 bases, and the junction held 8 bases outside the gene matches. CDR3 sequence: CASSHEAGGSPTDTQYF. The DNA of the CDR3 is TGTGCCAGCAGCCACGAAGCGGGGGGGTCCCCCACAGATACGCAGTATTTT.

As for this clone: Other DNA sequences within the sample encode an identical CDR3. This chain joins TRBV19 and TRBJ1-2; weak D call: TRBD1 (6 bases). The germline gives CDR1 LNHDA, CDR2 SQIVND (reference sequence). The V and J ends lost 6 bases and 4 bases respectively, with 12 bases between them. The CDR3 is 13 residues long. The CDR3, as DNA: TGTGCCAGTAGCCCGAGGGGGAGCTATGGCTACACCTTC. It is translated as CASSPRGSYGYTF.

In nucleotides, the CDR3 is TGTGCCAGCAGTTTAGGGCAGGGCGTCTATGGCTACACCTTC. It yields the protein CASSLGQGVYGYTF. The chain employs TRBV28 and TRBJ1-2; possible D gene TRBD1, 5 bases. Germline CDR1 and CDR2: MDHEN and SYDVKM. The length of the CDR3 is 14 residues. Trimming cost V 2 bases and J 4 bases, with 11 bases left between them.

CDR3 DNA sequence: TGTGCCAGTAGTGCACAGCCCCTCTCCTACGAGCAGTACTTC. It translates to CASSAQPLSYEQYF. The V call is TRBV19, the J call TRBJ2-7; D remains unclear. Germline CDR1 is LNHDA and CDR2 is SQIVND (reference sequence). This CDR3 is built from 14 residues. Trimming removed 5 bases at V and 0 bases at J, with 11 bases between.

This rearrangement joins TRBV7-3 to TRBJ2-3; 9 nucleotides align to TRBD2. The junction had 5 bases not matched to a gene; V was cut back by 1 base and J by 9 bases. Germline assignment: CDR1 SGHTA and CDR2 FQGTGA. CDR3 length equals 14 residues. The DNA for the CDR3 is TGTGCCAGCAGCTTAAGCGGGGGGGCTGAAACGCAGTATTTT. It yields the protein CASSLSGGAETQYF. Complete variable domain (other parts from reference TRBV7-3 and TRBJ2-3): GAGVSQTPSNKVTEKGKYVELRCDPISGHTALYWYRQSLGQGPEFLIYFQGTGAADDSGLPNDRFFAVRPEGSVSTLKIQRTERGDSAVYLCASSLSGGAETQYFGPGTRLTVL.

For the CDR3, the DNA is TGTGCCAGCAGCCCACCCCCCTCCACTCCCTACGAGCAGTACTTC. It codes for CASSPPPSTPYEQYF. J is TRBJ2-7 and V is TRBV11-2, with D unresolved. Between the trimmed V and J ends, which lost 5 bases and 2 bases, there was a span of 16 bases. The CDR3 is 15 residues long. Germline V gene data show CDR1 as SGHAT and CDR2 as FQNNGV.

This clone has just one count. The chain combines TRBV27 with TRBJ2-2; the D gene is possibly TRBD1 (6 bases). This CDR3 comprises 17 residues. Germline CDR1 reads MNHEY; CDR2 reads SMNVEV (reference sequence). Trimming removed 4 bases at V and 0 bases at J, with 15 bases between. The CDR3 nucleotides are TGTGCCAGCAGTTCAAGTGTGAAGGGGGCGAACACCGGGGAGCTGTTTTTT. Its protein is CASSSSVKGANTGELFF.

The chain couples TRBV30 to TRBJ1-5, with D possibly TRBD1 on 6 matching bases. Trimming left V 4 bases short and J 4 bases short, with 11 bases between. Germline assignment: CDR1 GTSNPN and CDR2 SVGIG (reference sequence). The CDR3 consists of 13 residues. CDR3 bases: TGTGCCTGGAATCGACAGGTTAATCAGCCCCAGCATTTT. It is translated as CAWNRQVNQPQHF.

The gene calls are TRBV10-1 and TRBJ2-3; D is perhaps TRBD1 (5 bases). The ends were cut back, 8 bases at V and 5 bases at J, with 14 bases in the middle. CDR1 WNHNN and CDR2 SYGVQD come from the germline V gene (reference sequence). There are 13 residues in the CDR3. The CDR3 protein is CASEAGLGDTQYF. CDR3 DNA sequence: TGCGCCAGCGAGGCAGGGCTGGGAGATACGCAGTATTTT.